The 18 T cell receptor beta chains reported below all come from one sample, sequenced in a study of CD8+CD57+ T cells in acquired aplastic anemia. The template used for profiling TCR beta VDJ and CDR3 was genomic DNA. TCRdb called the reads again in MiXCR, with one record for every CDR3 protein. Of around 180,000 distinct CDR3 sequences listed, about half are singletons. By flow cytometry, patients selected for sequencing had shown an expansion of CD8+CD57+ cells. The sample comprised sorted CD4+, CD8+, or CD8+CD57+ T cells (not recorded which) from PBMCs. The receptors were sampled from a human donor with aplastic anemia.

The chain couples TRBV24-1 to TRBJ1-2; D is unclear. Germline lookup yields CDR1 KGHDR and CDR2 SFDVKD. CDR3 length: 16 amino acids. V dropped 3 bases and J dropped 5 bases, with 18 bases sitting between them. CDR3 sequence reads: CATSDNKADKLYGYTF. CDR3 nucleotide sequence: TGTGCCACCAGTGATAACAAGGCCGATAAACTATATGGCTACACCTTC.

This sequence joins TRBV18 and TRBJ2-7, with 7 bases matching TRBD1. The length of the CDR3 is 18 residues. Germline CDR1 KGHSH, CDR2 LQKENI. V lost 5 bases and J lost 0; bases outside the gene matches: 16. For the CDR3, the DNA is TGTGCCAGCTCATCAAGCCCTACTACAGGGGCCAGCTCCTACGAGCAGTACTTC. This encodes CASSSSPTTGASSYEQYF.

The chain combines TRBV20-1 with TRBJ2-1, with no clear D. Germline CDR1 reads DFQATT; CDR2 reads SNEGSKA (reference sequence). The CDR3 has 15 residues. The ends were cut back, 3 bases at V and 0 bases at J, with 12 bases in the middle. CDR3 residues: CSASVSRSSYNEQFF. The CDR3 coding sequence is TGCAGTGCTAGCGTTAGCAGAAGCTCCTACAATGAGCAGTTCTTC.

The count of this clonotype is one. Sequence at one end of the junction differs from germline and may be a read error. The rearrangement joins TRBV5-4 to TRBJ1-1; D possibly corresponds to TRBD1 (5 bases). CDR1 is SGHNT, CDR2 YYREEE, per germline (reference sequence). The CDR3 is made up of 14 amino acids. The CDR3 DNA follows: TGTGCCAGCAGCTTGGACAGGTGGAACACTGAGGCTTTCTTT. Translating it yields CASSLDRWNTEAFF.

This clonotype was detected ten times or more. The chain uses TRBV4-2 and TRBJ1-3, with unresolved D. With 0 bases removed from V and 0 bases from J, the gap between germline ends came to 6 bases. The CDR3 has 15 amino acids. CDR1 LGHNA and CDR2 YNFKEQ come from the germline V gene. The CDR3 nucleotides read TGTGCCAGCAGCCAAGAACACAGCTCTGGAAACACCATATATTTT. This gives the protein CASSQEHSSGNTIYF.

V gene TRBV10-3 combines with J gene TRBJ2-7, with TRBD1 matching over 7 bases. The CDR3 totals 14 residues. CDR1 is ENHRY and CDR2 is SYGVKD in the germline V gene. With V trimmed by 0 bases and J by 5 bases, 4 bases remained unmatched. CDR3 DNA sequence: TGTGCCATCAGTGAGTCAGACAGGGCCCACGAGCAGTACTTC. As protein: CAISESDRAHEQYF.

CDR3 bases: TGTGCCATTACCAGCGGAGTTGAGCAGTTCTTC. It translates to CAITSGVEQFF. This chain links TRBV2 with TRBJ2-1; D might be TRBD2 (5 bases). V lost 10 bases to trimming and J lost 9 bases, with 13 bases between them. CDR1 SNHLY and CDR2 FYNNEI come from the germline V gene. The CDR3 has 11 residues.

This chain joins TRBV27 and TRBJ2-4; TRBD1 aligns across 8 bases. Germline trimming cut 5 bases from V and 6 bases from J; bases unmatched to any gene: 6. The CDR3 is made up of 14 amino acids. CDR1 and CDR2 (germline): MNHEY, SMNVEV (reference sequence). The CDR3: CASSPQGATNIQYF. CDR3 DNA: TGTGCCAGCAGTCCCCAGGGGGCGACAAACATTCAGTACTTC.

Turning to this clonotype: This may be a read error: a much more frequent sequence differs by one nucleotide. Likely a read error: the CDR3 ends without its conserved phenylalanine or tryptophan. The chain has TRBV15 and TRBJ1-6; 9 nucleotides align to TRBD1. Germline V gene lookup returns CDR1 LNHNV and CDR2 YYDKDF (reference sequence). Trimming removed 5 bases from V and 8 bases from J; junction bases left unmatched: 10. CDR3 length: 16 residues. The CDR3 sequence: CATSGQQGADDSPLHL. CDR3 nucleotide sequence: TGTGCCACCAGCGGGCAACAGGGGGCGGATGATTCACCCCTCCACCTT.

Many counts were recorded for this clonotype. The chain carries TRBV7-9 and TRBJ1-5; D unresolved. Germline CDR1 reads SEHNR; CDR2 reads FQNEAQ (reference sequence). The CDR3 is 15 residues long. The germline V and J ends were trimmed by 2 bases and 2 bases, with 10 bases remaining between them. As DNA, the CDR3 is TGTGCCAGCAGCTTATCGAGTCAGGGCAATCAGCCCCAGCATTTT. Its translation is CASSLSSQGNQPQHF. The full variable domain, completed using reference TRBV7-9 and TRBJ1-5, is DTGVSQNPRHKITKRGQNVTFRCDPISEHNRLYWYRQTLGQGPEFLTYFQNEAQLEKSRLLSDRFSAERPKGSFSTLEIQRTEQGDSAMYLCASSLSSQGNQPQHFGDGTRLSIL.

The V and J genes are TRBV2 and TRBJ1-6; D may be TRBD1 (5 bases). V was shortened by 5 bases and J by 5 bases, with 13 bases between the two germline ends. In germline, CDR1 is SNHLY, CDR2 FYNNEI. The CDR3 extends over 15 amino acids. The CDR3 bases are TGTGCCAGCAGTACCGGGACGACTAATAATTCACCCCTCCACTTT. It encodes CASSTGTTNNSPLHF.

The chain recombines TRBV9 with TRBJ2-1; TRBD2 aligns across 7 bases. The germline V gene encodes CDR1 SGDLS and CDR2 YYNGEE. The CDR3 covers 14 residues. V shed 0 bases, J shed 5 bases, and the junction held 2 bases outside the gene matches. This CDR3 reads CASSVALADNEQFF. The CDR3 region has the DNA TGTGCCAGCAGCGTAGCGCTAGCGGACAATGAGCAGTTCTTC.

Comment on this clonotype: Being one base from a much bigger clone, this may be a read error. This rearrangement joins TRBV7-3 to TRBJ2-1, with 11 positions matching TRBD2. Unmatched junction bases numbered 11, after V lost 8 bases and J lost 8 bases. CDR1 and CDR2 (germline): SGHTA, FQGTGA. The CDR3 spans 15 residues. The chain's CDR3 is CASSFSGGEYDEQFF. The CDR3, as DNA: TGTGCCAGCTCATTTAGCGGGGGGGAGTACGATGAGCAGTTCTTC.

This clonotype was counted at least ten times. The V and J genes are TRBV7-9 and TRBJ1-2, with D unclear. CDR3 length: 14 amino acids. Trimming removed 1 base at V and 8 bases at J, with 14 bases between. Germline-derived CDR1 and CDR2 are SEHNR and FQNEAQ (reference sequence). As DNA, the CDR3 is TGTGCCAGCAGCTTAGGCCACGGGTCTCGGGGCTACACCTTC. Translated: CASSLGHGSRGYTF.

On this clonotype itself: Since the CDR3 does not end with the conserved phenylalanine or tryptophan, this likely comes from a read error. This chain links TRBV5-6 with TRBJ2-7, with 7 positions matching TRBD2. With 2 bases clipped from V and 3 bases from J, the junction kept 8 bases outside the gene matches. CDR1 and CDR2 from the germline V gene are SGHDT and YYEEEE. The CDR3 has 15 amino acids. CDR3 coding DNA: TGTGCCAGCAGCTTTAGGGCGGGAGCAGACTACGAGCAGTACCTC. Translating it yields CASSFRAGADYEQYL.

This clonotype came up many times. The CDR3 nucleotides read TGTGCCAGCAGCCAGCCATCCACTGGAAACACCATATATTTT. It specifies CASSQPSTGNTIYF. This sequence joins TRBV5-4 and TRBJ1-3; D gene uncertain. Germline values: CDR1 SGHNT, CDR2 YYREEE (reference sequence). Between the trimmed V and J ends, which lost 4 bases and 2 bases, there was a span of 10 bases. The CDR3 runs to 14 residues.

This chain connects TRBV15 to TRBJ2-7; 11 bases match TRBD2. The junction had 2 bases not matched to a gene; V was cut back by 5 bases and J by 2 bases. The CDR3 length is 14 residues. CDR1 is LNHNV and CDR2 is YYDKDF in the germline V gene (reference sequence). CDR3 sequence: CATSQLAGAYEQYF. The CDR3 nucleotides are TGTGCCACCAGCCAACTAGCGGGAGCCTACGAGCAGTACTTC.

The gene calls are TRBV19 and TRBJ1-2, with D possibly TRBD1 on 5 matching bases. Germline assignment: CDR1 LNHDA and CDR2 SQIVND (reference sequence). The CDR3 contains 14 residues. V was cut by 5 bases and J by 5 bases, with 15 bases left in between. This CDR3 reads CASSGGHLGYGYTF. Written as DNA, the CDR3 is TGTGCCAGTAGTGGTGGACACCTTGGGTATGGCTACACCTTC.